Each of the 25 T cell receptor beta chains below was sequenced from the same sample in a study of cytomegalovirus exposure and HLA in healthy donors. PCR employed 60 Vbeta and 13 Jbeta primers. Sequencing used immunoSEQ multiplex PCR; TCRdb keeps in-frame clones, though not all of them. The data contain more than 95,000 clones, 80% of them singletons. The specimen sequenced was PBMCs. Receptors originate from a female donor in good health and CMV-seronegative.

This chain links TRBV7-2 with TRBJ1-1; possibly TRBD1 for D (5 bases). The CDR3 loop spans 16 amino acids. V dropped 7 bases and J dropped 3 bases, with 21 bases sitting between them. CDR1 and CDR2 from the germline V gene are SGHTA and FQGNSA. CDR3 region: CASTPPVGGLDTEAFF. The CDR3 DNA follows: TGTGCCAGCACCCCCCCGGTCGGGGGATTAGACACTGAAGCTTTCTTT.

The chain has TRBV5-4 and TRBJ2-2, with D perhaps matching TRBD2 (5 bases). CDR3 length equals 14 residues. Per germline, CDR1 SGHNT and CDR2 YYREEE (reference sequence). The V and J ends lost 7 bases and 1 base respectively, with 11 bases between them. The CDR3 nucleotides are TGTGCCAGCTCCTCCGCGGGGAACACCGGGGAGCTGTTTTTT. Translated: CASSSAGNTGELFF.

The CDR3 region is CASSQGGTSGRASTDTQYF. The CDR3 DNA reads TGCGCCAGCAGCCAAGGGGGGACTAGCGGGAGGGCGTCCACAGATACGCAGTATTTT. V gene TRBV4-1 combines with J gene TRBJ2-3, with 16 bases identical to TRBD2. Germline CDR1 MGHRA, CDR2 YSYEKL. The length of the CDR3 is 19 residues. The V gene end was trimmed by 1 base and the J gene end by 2 bases; junction bases not matched to a gene: 6.

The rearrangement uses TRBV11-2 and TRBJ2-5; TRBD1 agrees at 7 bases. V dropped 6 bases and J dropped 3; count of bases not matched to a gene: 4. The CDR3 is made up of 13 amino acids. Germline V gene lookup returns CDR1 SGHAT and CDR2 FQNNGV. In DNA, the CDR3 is TGTGCCAGCAGACCCCAGGGGGAAGAGACCCAGTACTTC. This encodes CASRPQGEETQYF.

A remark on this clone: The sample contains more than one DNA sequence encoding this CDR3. CDR3 sequence: CASSRDRGNQPQHF. In DNA form, the CDR3 reads TGTGCCAGCTCCCGGGACAGGGGAAATCAGCCCCAGCATTTT. This chain connects TRBV7-8 to TRBJ1-5, with 10 bases identical to TRBD1. This CDR3 spans 14 amino acids. Germline-derived CDR1 and CDR2 are SGHVS and FQNEAQ. V lost 8 bases, J lost 4 bases, and 5 bases stayed unmatched. The full variable domain, completed using reference TRBV7-8 and TRBJ1-5, is GAGVSQSPRYKVAKRGQDVALRCDPISGHVSLFWYQQALGQGPEFLTYFQNEAQLDKSGLPSDRFFAERPEGSVSTLKIQRTQQEDSAVYLCASSRDRGNQPQHFGDGTRLSIL.

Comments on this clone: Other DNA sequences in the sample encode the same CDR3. This CDR3 reads CASSEGLATSGSNEQFF. CDR3 DNA sequence: TGTGCCAGCAGTGAGGGTCTCGCGACTAGCGGGAGCAATGAGCAGTTCTTC. The chain uses TRBV2 and TRBJ2-1; 12 nucleotides agree with TRBD2. The CDR3 is made up of 17 amino acids. Germline-derived CDR1 and CDR2 are SNHLY and FYNNEI. Trimming cost V 3 bases and J 6 bases; bases outside gene matches: 9.

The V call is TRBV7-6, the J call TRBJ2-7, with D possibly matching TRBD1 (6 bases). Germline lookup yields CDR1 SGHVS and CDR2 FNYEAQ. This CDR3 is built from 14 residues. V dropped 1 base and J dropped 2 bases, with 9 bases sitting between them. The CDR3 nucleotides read TGTGCCAGCAGCTTAGGGACAGTAGCCTACGAGCAGTACTTC. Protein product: CASSLGTVAYEQYF.

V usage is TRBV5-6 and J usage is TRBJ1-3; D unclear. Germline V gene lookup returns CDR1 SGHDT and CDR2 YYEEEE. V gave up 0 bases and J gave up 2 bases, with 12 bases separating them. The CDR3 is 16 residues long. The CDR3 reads CASSLGGVFTGNTIYF. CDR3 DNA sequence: TGTGCCAGCAGCTTGGGCGGGGTATTTACTGGAAACACCATATATTTT.

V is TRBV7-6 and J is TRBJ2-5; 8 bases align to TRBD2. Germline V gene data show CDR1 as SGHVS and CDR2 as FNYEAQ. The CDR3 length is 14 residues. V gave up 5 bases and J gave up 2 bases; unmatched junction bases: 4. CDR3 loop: CASSPGGGQETQYF. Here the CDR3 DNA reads TGTGCCAGCAGCCCGGGGGGGGGACAAGAGACCCAGTACTTC.

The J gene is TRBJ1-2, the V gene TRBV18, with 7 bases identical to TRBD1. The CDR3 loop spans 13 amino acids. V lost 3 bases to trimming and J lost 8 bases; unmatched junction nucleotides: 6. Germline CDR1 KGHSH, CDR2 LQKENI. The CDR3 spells CASSPQTGVGYTF. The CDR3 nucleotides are TGTGCCAGCTCACCTCAAACAGGGGTCGGCTACACCTTC.

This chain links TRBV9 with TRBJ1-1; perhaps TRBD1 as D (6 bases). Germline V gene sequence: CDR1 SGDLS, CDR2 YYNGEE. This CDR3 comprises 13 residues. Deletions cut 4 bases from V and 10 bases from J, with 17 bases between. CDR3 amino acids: CASSRMAGVGAFF. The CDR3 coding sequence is TGTGCCAGCAGCCGGATGGCAGGGGTCGGAGCTTTCTTT.

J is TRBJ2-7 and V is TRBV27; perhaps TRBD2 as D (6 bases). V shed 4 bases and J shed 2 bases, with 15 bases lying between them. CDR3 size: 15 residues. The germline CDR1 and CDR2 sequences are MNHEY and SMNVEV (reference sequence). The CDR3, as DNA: TGTGCCAGCAGTTCCCCGGGACTGGCTCCCTACGAGCAGTACTTC. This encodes CASSSPGLAPYEQYF.

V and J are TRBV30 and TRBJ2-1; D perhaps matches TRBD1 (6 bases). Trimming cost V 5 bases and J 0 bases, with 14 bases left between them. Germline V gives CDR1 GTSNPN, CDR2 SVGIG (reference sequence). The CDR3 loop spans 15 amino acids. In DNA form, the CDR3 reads TGTGCCTGGGCCAGAGGGGGTCACTCCTACAATGAGCAGTTCTTC. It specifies CAWARGGHSYNEQFF.

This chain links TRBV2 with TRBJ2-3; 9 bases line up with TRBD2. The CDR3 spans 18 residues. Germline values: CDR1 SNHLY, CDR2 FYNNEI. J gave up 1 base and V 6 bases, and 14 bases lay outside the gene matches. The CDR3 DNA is TGTGCCAGCAGGTTTGGCTCAATGGTAGCGGGGGGCACAGATACGCAGTATTTT. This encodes CASRFGSMVAGGTDTQYF.

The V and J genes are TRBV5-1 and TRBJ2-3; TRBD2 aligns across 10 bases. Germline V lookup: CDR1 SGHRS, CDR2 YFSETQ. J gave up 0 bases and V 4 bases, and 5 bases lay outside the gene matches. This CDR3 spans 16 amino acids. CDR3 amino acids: CASSVSGRTSTDTQYF. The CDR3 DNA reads TGCGCCAGCAGCGTTAGCGGGAGGACTAGCACAGATACGCAGTATTTT. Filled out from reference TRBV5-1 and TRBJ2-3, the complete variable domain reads KAGVTQTPRYLIKTRGQQVTLSCSPISGHRSVSWYQQTPGQGLQFLFEYFSETQRNKGNFPGRFSGRQFSNSRSEMNVSTLELGDSALYLCASSVSGRTSTDTQYFGPGTRLTVL.

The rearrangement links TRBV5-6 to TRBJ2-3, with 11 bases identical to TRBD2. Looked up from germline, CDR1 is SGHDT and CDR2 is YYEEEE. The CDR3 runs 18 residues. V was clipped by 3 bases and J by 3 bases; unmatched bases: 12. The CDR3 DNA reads TGTGCCAGCAGCTCCATTAGCGGGGGGGAACCTCGGACAGATACGCAGTATTTT. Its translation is CASSSISGGEPRTDTQYF.

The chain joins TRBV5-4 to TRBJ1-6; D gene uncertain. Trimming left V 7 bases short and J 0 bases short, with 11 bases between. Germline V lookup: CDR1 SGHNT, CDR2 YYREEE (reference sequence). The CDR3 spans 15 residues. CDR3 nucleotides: TGTGCCAGCTCGGGCGGGAACTCCTATAATTCACCCCTCCACTTT. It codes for CASSGGNSYNSPLHF.

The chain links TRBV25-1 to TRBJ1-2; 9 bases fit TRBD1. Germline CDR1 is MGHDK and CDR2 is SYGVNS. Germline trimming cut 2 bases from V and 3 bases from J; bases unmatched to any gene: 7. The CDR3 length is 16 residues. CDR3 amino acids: CASSEAGQGTHYGYTF. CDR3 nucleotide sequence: TGTGCCAGCAGTGAAGCGGGACAGGGTACCCACTATGGCTACACCTTC.

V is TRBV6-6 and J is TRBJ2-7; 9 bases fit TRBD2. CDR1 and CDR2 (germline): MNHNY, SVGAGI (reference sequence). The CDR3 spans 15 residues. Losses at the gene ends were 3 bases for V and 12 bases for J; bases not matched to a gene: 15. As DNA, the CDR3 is TGTGCCAGCAGTTATCGGCGGGAGGGCCCGAGATCCCTGTACTTC. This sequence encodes CASSYRREGPRSLYF.

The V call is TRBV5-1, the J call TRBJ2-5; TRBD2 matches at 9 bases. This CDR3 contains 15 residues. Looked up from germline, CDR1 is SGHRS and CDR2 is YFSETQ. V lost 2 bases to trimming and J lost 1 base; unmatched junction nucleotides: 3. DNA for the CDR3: TGCGCCAGCAGCTTTCTAGCGGGAAGCCAAGAGACCCAGTACTTC. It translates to CASSFLAGSQETQYF.

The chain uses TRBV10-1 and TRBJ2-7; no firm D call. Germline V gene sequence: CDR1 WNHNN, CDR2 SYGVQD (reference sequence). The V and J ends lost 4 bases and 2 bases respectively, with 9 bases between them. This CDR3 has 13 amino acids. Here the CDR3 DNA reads TGCGCCAGCAGTGGTACAGAACCCTACGAGCAGTACTTC. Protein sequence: CASSGTEPYEQYF.

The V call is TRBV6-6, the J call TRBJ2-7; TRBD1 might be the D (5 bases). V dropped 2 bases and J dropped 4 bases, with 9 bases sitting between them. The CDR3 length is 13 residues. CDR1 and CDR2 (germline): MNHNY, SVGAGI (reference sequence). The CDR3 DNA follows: TGTGCCAGCAGTTACACAGGACCTTACGAGCAGTACTTC. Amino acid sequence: CASSYTGPYEQYF.

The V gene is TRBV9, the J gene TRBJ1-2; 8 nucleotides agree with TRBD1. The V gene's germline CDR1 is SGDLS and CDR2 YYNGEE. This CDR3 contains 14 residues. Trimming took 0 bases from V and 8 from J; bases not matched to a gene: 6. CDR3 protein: CASSVGRGPWGYTF. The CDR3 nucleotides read TGTGCCAGCAGCGTAGGCAGGGGGCCTTGGGGCTACACCTTC. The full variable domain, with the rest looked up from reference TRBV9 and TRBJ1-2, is DSGVTQTPKHLITATGQRVTLRCSPRSGDLSVYWYQQSLDQGLQFLIQYYNGEERAKGNILERFSAQQFPDLHSELNLSSLELGDSALYFCASSVGRGPWGYTFGSGTRLTVV.

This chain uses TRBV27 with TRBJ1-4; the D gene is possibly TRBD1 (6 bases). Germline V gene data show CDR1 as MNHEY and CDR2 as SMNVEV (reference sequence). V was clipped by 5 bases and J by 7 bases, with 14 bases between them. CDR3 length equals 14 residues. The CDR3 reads CASSATGMVEKLFF. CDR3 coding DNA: TGTGCCAGCAGTGCCACAGGGATGGTTGAAAAACTGTTTTTT.

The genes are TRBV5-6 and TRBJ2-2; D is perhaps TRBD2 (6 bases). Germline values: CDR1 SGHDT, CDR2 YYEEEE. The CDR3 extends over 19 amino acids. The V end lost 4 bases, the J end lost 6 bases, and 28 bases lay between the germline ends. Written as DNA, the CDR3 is TGTGCCAGCAGCCAATTGGCGGGAAGGTCTTCTGTGGGAGCCGGGGAGCTGTTTTTT. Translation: CASSQLAGRSSVGAGELFF.